Presented here are 9 T cell receptor beta chains from one specimen sequenced in a study of CD4 T cells in relation to SARS-CoV-2 and coronaviruses. Only in-frame clones appear in the TCRdb table, and some are missing; sequencing was by immunoSEQ multiplex PCR. The sample holds around 23,000 clones, around 79% seen once. These receptors' antigens are unknown. CD4+ T cells from unexposed donors were obtained before the COVID-19 pandemic (2011-2018). Isolation of CD4+ T cells took place after less than twelve days in culture. Material for sequencing was CD4+ T cells from PBMCs, cultured in vitro. The receptor source for this set is a human donor in good health.

V gene TRBV9 combines with J gene TRBJ2-3; 7 positions agree with TRBD2. Germline CDR1 is SGDLS and CDR2 is YYNGEE. The CDR3 extends over 14 amino acids. Trimming at V came to 0 bases and at J to 5 bases, leaving 3 bases not matched to a gene. DNA of the CDR3: TGTGCCAGCAGCGTAGAACTAGCGTTAGATACGCAGTATTTT. The encoded protein is CASSVELALDTQYF.

V is TRBV7-8 and J is TRBJ1-1, with D possibly being TRBD1 (5 bases). V dropped 7 bases and J dropped 8 bases, with 17 bases sitting between them. CDR1 and CDR2 (germline): SGHVS, FQNEAQ. The CDR3 covers 13 residues. The CDR3 sequence: CASILGTADEAFF. Here the CDR3 DNA reads TGTGCCAGCATCCTGGGGACGGCCGACGAAGCTTTCTTT.

The V and J genes are TRBV9 and TRBJ2-2; D assignment may be TRBD1 or TRBD2 (5 bases each). Trimming cost V 0 bases and J 5 bases, with 5 bases left between them. The CDR3 totals 13 residues. From germline, CDR1 is SGDLS and CDR2 YYNGEE. The CDR3 loop reads CASSVGGTGELFF. The CDR3 DNA is TGTGCCAGCAGCGTAGGGGGGACCGGGGAGCTGTTTTTT.

The V and J genes are TRBV11-2 and TRBJ2-7; perhaps TRBD1 as D (5 bases). V lost 1 base and J 4 bases, leaving 8 bases between the germline ends. Looked up from germline, CDR1 is SGHAT and CDR2 is FQNNGV. The CDR3 extends over 13 amino acids. CDR3 bases: TGTGCCAGCAGCTTAGGGGGCAGTTACGAGCAGTACTTC. This gives the protein CASSLGGSYEQYF. Complete variable domain (other parts from reference TRBV11-2 and TRBJ2-7): EAGVAQSPRYKIIEKRQSVAFWCNPISGHATLYWYQQILGQGPKLLIQFQNNGVVDDSQLPKDRFSAERLKGVDSTLKIQPAKLEDSAVYLCASSLGGSYEQYFGPGTRLTVT.

The table lists this clone with a few counts. V is TRBV11-1 and J is TRBJ2-2; a weak D match, TRBD2 (5 bases). The germline CDR1 and CDR2 sequences are SGHAT and FQDESV (reference sequence). This CDR3 contains 14 residues. V lost 3 bases to trimming and J lost 2 bases, with 7 bases between them. CDR3 coding DNA: TGTGCCAGCAGCTTTGACTATAACACCGGGGAGCTGTTTTTT. It translates to CASSFDYNTGELFF. Drawing the rest from reference TRBV11-1 and TRBJ2-2, the complete variable domain is EAEVAQSPRYKITEKSQAVAFWCDPISGHATLYWYRQILGQGPELLVQFQDESVVDDSQLPKDRFSAERLKGVDSTLKIQPAELGDSAMYLCASSFDYNTGELFFGEGSRLTVL.

The gene calls are TRBV28 and TRBJ1-3; 7 nucleotides match TRBD1. Germline V CDR1 and CDR2: MDHEN, SYDVKM. This CDR3 is built from 15 residues. Trimming cost V 6 bases and J 4 bases; bases outside gene matches: 9. The CDR3 reads CASSRPRGLGNTIYF. The CDR3 bases are TGTGCCAGCAGCCGACCTAGGGGGCTCGGAAACACCATATATTTT. Full variable domain (rest looked up from reference TRBV28 and TRBJ1-3): DVKVTQSSRYLVKRTGEKVFLECVQDMDHENMFWYRQDPGLGLRLIYFSYDVKMKEKGDIPEGYSVSREKKERFSLILESASTNQTSMYLCASSRPRGLGNTIYFGEGSWLTVV.

This chain links TRBV11-2 with TRBJ2-5; 14 bases fit TRBD2. The CDR3 loop spans 18 amino acids. V lost 2 bases to trimming and J lost 4 bases; unmatched junction nucleotides: 9. Germline V gene lookup returns CDR1 SGHAT and CDR2 FQNNGV. Here the CDR3 DNA reads TGTGCCAGCAGCTTAAGTCTGGGACTAGCGGGAGAGTCAGAGACCCAGTACTTC. It is translated as CASSLSLGLAGESETQYF.

The V call is TRBV6-5, the J call TRBJ2-6; no clear D. The V and J ends lost 5 bases and 0 bases respectively, with 8 bases between them. The CDR3 runs to 15 residues. Germline values: CDR1 MNHEY, CDR2 SVGAGI. CDR3 region: CASSPLTSGANVLTF. The CDR3 nucleotides are TGTGCCAGCAGTCCTCTTACCTCTGGGGCCAACGTCCTGACTTTC.

The V gene is TRBV6-5, the J gene TRBJ2-3; D gene ambiguous. The CDR3 runs 15 residues. Germline V gene sequence: CDR1 MNHEY, CDR2 SVGAGI. V was trimmed by 0 bases and J by 1 base, leaving 8 bases between them. CDR3 in amino acids: CASSYSRAGTDTQYF. The DNA of the CDR3 is TGTGCCAGCAGTTACTCACGGGCGGGCACAGATACGCAGTATTTT.